Listed below are T cell receptor beta chains from one sample, sequenced in a study of blood T cell repertoires in COVID-19. Clones were sequenced by immunoSEQ multiplex PCR, and TCRdb holds only the in-frame ones, with some missing. This repertoire shows under 55,000 clones, roughly 90% found once; its top ten account for around 2.1%. Source material: peripheral blood. These receptors were obtained from a human donor in a cohort sampled during active COVID-19. The CDR3 runs from the conserved cysteine through the conserved F or W.

>TRBV30|TRBJ2-1
CAWNGPGLAGVRSYNEQFF
>TRBV7-9|TRBJ2-7
CAGSKLAGIYEQYF
>TRBV29-1|TRBJ2-7
CSVEEKTRSLYEQYF
>TRBV11-2|TRBJ1-5
CASSPTWGSQPQHF
>TRBV20-1|TRBJ2-1
CSASHRGLRNEQFF
>TRBV11-2|TRBJ1-2
CASSPGQTTWDYGYTF
>TRBV5-4|TRBJ1-2
CASSEQGNYGYTF
>TRBV6-5|TRBJ2-2
CASSRTRTNTGELFF
>TRBV4-3|TRBJ1-4
CASSQEAGQKSFEKLFF
>TRBV3-1/TRBV3-2|TRBJ1-1
CASSPGGLGASNTEAFF
>TRBV9|TRBJ1-5
CASSLPGQGWYWQPQHF
>TRBV7-3|TRBJ2-1
CASAVQAGGPTYNEQFF
>TRBV4-3|TRBJ2-3
CASSQDLGQPTDTQYF
>TRBV30|TRBJ2-2
CAWSPARGTGELFF
>TRBV2|TRBJ1-4
CASSEALIGGFNEKLFF
>TRBV4-1|TRBJ2-1
CASSLFLAGEYNEQFF
>TRBV30|TRBJ1-2
CAWTLIRDISYGYTF
>TRBV18|TRBJ2-5
CASSPRLAGGETQYF
>TRBV5-1|TRBJ2-1
CASSWDGTSGSVNEQFF
>TRBV28|TRBJ2-7
CASSLTSSEQYF
>TRBV4-2|TRBJ2-2
CASSQEVLRGGELFF
>TRBV9|TRBJ2-5
CASSPSGAEETQYF
>TRBV18|TRBJ1-1
CASSLQAYTEAFF
>TRBV10-3|TRBJ1-2
CAISELANYGYTF
>TRBV10-2|TRBJ1-4
CASSEAGGRNEKLFF
>TRBV19|TRBJ2-5
CASSTLGQGLRYF
>TRBV4-3|TRBJ2-7
CASSQGVGTSLYEQYF
>TRBV6-5|TRBJ2-7
CASSLRDRSFYEQYF
>TRBV11-3|TRBJ2-7
CASSRGTAKTYEQYF
>TRBV15|TRBJ2-7
CATSRDWRTPSYEQYF
>TRBV30|TRBJ2-7
CAWSTGLATYEQYF
>TRBV9|TRBJ2-6
CASSAGPGQSSGANVLTF
>TRBV24-1|TRBJ1-5
CATSQGGEKPQHF
>TRBV4-3|TRBJ2-6
CASPPHDQTWANVLTF
>TRBV6-2/TRBV6-3|TRBJ1-5
CASSYGVRQGDQPQHF
>TRBV28|TRBJ1-2
CASSSLRASNYGYTF
>TRBV3-1/TRBV3-2|TRBJ2-2
CASSQGSVPSGELFF
>TRBV9|TRBJ1-2
CASSVSASNYGYTF
>TRBV28|TRBJ2-3
CASSITGGSTDTQYF
>TRBV29-1|TRBJ2-2
CSVARPGVYSGELFF
>TRBV25-1|TRBJ2-1
CASRTLAGKQFF
>TRBV6-5|TRBJ2-2
CASSNSHSTGELFF